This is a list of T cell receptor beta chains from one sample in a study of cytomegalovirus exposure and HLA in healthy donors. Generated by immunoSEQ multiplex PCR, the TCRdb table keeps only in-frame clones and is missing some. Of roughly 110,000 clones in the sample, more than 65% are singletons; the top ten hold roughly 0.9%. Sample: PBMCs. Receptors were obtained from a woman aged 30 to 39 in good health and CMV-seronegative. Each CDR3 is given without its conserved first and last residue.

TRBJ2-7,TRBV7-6,ASTPPAGGSHEQY
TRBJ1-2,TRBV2,ASRANPTGEDSGYT
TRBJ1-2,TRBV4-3,ASSQDLIGQGDYGYT
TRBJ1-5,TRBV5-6,ASSLRQGSQPQH
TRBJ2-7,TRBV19,ASSISDSYYEQY
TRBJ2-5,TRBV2,ASSINREETQY
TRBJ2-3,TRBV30,AWSFTGGTDTQY
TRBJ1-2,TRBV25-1,ASSVAADSGYT
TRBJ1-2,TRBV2,AGARGANYGYT
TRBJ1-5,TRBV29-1,SAATGLSNQPQH
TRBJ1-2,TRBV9,ASSVGSGLPNYGYT
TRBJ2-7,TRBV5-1,ASSLASSGSYEQY
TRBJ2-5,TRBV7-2,ASSLVLDRIETQY
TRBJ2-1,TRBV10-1,ASSESYTGGQF
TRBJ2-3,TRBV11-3,ASSRGLAGADTQY
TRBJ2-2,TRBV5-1,ASSLVSGGTGELF
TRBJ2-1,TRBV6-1,ASSESREGRQF
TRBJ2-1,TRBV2,ASSGSASSYNEQF
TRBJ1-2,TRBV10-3,AIRAATTNYGYT
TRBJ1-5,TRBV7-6,ASSLRQGAGNQPQH
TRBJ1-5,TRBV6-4,ASSAHRVRDQPQH
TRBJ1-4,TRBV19,ASSLTGVNEKLF